This T cell receptor beta chain was retrieved from a study of cytomegalovirus exposure and HLA in healthy donors. Whole-study results and caveats: One cluster of highly shared sequence variants probably arose as a sequencing artifact. In vitro work confirmed that a few CMV-associated chains recognize CMV antigens.

CDR3 length: 14 residues. V lost 3 bases, J lost 9 bases, and 15 bases lay in between. CDR1 MNHNS and CDR2 SASEGT come from the germline V gene. As for this clone: The antigen is unknown.

Each donor was nominally healthy when sampled (though unrecorded immune exposures were likely). In the PCR, 60 Vbeta and 13 Jbeta primers were used. The table came from immunoSEQ multiplex PCR; TCRdb's copy has only in-frame clones and leaves some out. This table holds approximately 170,000 clones, just under 75% found once. What was sequenced was PBMCs. The receptor's source is a woman in her twenties or thirties in good health and CMV-seropositive. The rearrangement links TRBV6-1 to TRBJ2-1; tentative D call: TRBD2 (6 bases). DNA of the CDR3: TGTGCCAGCAGTGATCTCCGGGAGTGGGGTGAGCAGTTCTTC. Its translation is CASSDLREWGEQFF.